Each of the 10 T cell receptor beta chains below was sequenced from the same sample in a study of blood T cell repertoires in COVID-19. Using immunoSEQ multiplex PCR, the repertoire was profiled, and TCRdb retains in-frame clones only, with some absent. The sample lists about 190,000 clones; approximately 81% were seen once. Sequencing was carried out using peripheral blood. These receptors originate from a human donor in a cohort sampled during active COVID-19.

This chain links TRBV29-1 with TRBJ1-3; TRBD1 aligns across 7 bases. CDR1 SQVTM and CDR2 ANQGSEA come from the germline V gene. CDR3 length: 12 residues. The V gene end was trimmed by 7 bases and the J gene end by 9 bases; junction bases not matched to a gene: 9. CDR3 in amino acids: CSANRGVGTIYF. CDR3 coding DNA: TGCAGCGCCAACAGGGGAGTCGGCACCATATATTTT.

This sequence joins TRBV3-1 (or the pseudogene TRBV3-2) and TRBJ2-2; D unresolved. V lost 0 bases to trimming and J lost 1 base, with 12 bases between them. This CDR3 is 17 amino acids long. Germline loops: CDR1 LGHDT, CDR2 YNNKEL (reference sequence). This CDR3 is CASSQDGMNLNTGELFF. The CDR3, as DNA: TGTGCCAGCAGCCAAGATGGTATGAACTTGAACACCGGGGAGCTGTTTTTT.

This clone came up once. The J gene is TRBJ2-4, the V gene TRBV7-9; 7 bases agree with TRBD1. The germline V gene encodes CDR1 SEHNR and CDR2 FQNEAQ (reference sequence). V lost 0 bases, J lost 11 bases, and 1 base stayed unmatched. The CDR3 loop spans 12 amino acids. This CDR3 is CASSLATGFQYF. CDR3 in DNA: TGTGCCAGCAGCTTAGCGACAGGGTTTCAGTACTTC.

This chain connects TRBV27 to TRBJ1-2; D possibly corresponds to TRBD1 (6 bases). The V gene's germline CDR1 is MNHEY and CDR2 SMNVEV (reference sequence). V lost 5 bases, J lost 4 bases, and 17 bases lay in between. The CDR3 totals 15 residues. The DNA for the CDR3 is TGTGCCAGCAGTCCTTACGACAGGCCTGGCTATGGCTACACCTTC. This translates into CASSPYDRPGYGYTF.

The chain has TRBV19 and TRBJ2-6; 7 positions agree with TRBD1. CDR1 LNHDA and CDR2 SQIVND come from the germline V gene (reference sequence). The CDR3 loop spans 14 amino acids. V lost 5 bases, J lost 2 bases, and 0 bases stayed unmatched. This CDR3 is CASSDRAGANVLTF. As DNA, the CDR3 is TGTGCCAGTAGTGACAGGGCTGGGGCCAACGTCCTGACTTTC.

The chain's CDR3 is CASSYDKSGRVSYNEQFF. Here the CDR3 DNA reads TGTGCCAGCAGTTACGACAAGAGCGGGAGGGTCTCCTACAATGAGCAGTTCTTC. The chain has TRBV6-2 or TRBV6-3 and TRBJ2-1, with 10 bases identical to TRBD2. Germline trimming cut 2 bases from V and 0 bases from J; bases unmatched to any gene: 7. The CDR3 consists of 18 residues. Per the germline V gene, CDR1 is MNHEY and CDR2 is SVGEGT.

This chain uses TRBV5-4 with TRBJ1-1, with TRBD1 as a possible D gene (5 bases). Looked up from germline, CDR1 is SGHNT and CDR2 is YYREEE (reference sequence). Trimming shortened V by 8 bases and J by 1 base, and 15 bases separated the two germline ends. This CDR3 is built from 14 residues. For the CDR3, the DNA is TGTGCCAGTTCTCGAACGGGGGGGAACACTGAAGCTTTCTTT. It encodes CASSRTGGNTEAFF.

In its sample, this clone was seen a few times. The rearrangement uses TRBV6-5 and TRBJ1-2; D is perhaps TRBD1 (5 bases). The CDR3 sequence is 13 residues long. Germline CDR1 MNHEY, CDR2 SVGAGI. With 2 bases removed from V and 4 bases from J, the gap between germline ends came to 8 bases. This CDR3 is CASSYAGTYGYTF. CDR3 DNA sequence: TGTGCCAGCAGTTACGCGGGGACCTATGGCTACACCTTC.

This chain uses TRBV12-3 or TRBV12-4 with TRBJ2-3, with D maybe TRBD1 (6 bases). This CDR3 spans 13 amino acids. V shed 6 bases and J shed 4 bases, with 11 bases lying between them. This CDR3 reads CASSLTGSDTQYF. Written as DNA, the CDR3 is TGTGCCAGCAGCCTTACAGGGTCAGATACGCAGTATTTT.

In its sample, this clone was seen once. The CDR3 is CASSQDEPGSLYGYTF. The CDR3, as DNA: TGTGCCAGCAGCCAAGATGAACCGGGATCGCTCTATGGCTACACCTTC. The chain couples TRBV3-1 (or the pseudogene TRBV3-2) to TRBJ1-2; D is undetermined. V dropped 0 bases and J dropped 4 bases, with 15 bases sitting between them. Germline V gene sequence: CDR1 LGHDT, CDR2 YNNKEL (reference sequence). The CDR3 has 16 residues.